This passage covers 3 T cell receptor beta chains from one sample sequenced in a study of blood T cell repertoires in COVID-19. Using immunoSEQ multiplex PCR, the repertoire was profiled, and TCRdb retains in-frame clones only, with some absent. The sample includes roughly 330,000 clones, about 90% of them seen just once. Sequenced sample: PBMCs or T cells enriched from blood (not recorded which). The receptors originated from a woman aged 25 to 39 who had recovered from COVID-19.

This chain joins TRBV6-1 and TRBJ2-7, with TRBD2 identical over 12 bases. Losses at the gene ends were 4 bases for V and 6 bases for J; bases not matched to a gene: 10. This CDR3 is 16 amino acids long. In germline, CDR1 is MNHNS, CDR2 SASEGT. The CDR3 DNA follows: TGTGCCAGCAGTGCGAGTCTTGGGGGACTAGCGGGCGAGCAGTACTTC. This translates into CASSASLGGLAGEQYF.

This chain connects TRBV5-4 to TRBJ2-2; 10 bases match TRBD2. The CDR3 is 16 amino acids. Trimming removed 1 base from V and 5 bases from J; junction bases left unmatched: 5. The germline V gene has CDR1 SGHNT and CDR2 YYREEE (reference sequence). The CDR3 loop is CASSLPLAGLTGELFF. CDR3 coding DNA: TGTGCCAGCAGCTTGCCACTAGCGGGGCTTACCGGGGAGCTGTTTTTT.

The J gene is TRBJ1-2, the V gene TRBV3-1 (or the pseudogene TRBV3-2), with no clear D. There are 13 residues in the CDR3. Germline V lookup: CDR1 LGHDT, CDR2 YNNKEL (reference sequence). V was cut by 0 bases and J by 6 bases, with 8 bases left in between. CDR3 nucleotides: TGTGCCAGCAGCCAAGAAGGGAGGAATGGCTACACCTTC. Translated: CASSQEGRNGYTF.